Shown below are 22 T cell receptor beta chains from a single sample sequenced in a study of beta chain features in type 1 diabetes. Expressed TCRB transcripts were sequenced, since all the RNA that had been isolated was reverse transcribed. Clones were read by immunoSEQ multiplex PCR, and TCRdb kept only the in-frame ones, dropping some. This sample has around 340,000 clones, with 6.5% to 10% found just once. Sequenced sample: central memory CD4+ T cells from blood. The receptors derive from a woman aged 18 to 35 in good health.

This clone has just a few counts. One end of the junction does not line up with germline, which may come from a read error. This rearrangement joins TRBV5-1 to TRBJ2-2; no definite D call. The germline gives CDR1 SGHRS, CDR2 YFSETQ. CDR3 size: 15 residues. DNA for the CDR3: TGCGCCAGCCGCTTCCAGGCGGCGAACACCGGGGAGCTGTTTTTT. Translated: CASRFQAANTGELFF.

This clone has a handful of counts. The chain links TRBV13 to TRBJ2-5; 15 nucleotides match TRBD2. The CDR3 spans 18 residues. Trimming took 5 bases from V and 3 from J; bases not matched to a gene: 10. Germline V lookup: CDR1 PRHDT, CDR2 FYEKMQ (reference sequence). This CDR3 is CASSPGLAGGELKETQYF. The DNA for the CDR3 is TGTGCCAGCAGCCCGGGACTAGCGGGAGGAGAATTAAAAGAGACCCAGTACTTC.

The genes are TRBV7-2 and TRBJ2-7, with D uncertain. This CDR3 is 13 amino acids long. The V gene lost 5 bases and the J gene lost 3 bases, with 11 bases spanning the gap. Germline values: CDR1 SGHTA, CDR2 FQGNSA. Here the CDR3 DNA reads TGTGCCAGCAGCACCCGCTCGGACTACGAGCAGTACTTC. Protein product: CASSTRSDYEQYF.

V and J are TRBV7-2 and TRBJ2-2; 8 nucleotides align to TRBD2. V was pared by 1 base and J by 7 bases, with 8 bases of the junction left unmatched. Per the germline V gene, CDR1 is SGHTA and CDR2 is FQGNSA. The CDR3 covers 16 residues. The CDR3 nucleotides are TGTGCCAGCAGCTTAGGGGCGGGAGGTGGTTACGGGGAGCTGTTTTTT. Translating it yields CASSLGAGGGYGELFF.

The chain carries TRBV28 and TRBJ2-5; tentatively, D is TRBD2 (6 bases). The germline gives CDR1 MDHEN, CDR2 SYDVKM. Trimming shortened V by 5 bases and J by 4 bases, and 11 bases separated the two germline ends. The CDR3 runs to 13 residues. As DNA, the CDR3 is TGTGCCAGCAGTGTGGGGGGAGTAGAGACCCAGTACTTC. It codes for CASSVGGVETQYF. The whole variable domain, remainder taken from reference TRBV28 and TRBJ2-5, is DVKVTQSSRYLVKRTGEKVFLECVQDMDHENMFWYRQDPGLGLRLIYFSYDVKMKEKGDIPEGYSVSREKKERFSLILESASTNQTSMYLCASSVGGVETQYFGPGTRLLVL.

This clone has a handful of counts. The chain is built from TRBV6-1 and TRBJ2-1, with 7 bases identical to TRBD2. Germline values: CDR1 MNHNS, CDR2 SASEGT. Trimming at V came to 2 bases and at J to 6 bases, leaving 7 bases not matched to a gene. This CDR3 comprises 15 residues. The CDR3 coding sequence is TGTGCCAGCAGTGAAACGGGACTAAACCCCAATGAGCAGTTCTTC. Protein sequence: CASSETGLNPNEQFF.

This clone was seen only a few times. The V call is TRBV14, the J call TRBJ2-1; D not resolved. Between the trimmed V and J ends, which lost 0 bases and 9 bases, there was a span of 6 bases. This CDR3 comprises 12 residues. Germline V gives CDR1 SGHDN, CDR2 FVKESK. In DNA form, the CDR3 reads TGTGCCAGCAGCCAAGAGTTCATTGAGCAGTTCTTC. It codes for CASSQEFIEQFF.

The chain links TRBV7-8 to TRBJ1-5; the D is unclear. Germline values: CDR1 SGHVS, CDR2 FQNEAQ. V lost 5 bases and J 8 bases, leaving 16 bases between the germline ends. This CDR3 contains 14 residues. The CDR3 here is CASSPQSGGKPQHF. The CDR3 DNA reads as TGTGCCAGCAGCCCTCAAAGCGGCGGTAAGCCCCAGCATTTT.

The chain has TRBV7-2 and TRBJ1-2, with 7 nucleotides matching TRBD1. CDR1 and CDR2 (germline): SGHTA, FQGNSA. The CDR3 contains 15 residues. Trimming at V came to 4 bases and at J to 2 bases, leaving 7 bases not matched to a gene. The CDR3 protein is CASSWSTGENYGYTF. The CDR3 coding sequence is TGTGCCAGCAGCTGGTCAACAGGGGAGAACTATGGCTACACCTTC.

This clone appeared many times. J is TRBJ2-5 and V is TRBV7-2; no clear D. V shed 6 bases and J shed 4 bases, with 12 bases lying between them. From germline, CDR1 is SGHTA and CDR2 FQGNSA. CDR3 size: 13 residues. The DNA of the CDR3 is TGTGCCAGCAGACGAAGAGTGGCAGAGACCCAGTACTTC. Translation: CASRRRVAETQYF.

The rearrangement joins TRBV10-3 to TRBJ2-7, with TRBD1 matching over 10 bases. This CDR3 spans 13 amino acids. Unmatched junction bases numbered 8, after V lost 11 bases and J lost 4 bases. Germline V gene data show CDR1 as ENHRY and CDR2 as SYGVKD. This CDR3 is CAAVRDRGYEQYF. The CDR3 nucleotides are TGTGCCGCCGTCCGGGACAGGGGATACGAGCAGTACTTC.

The chain combines TRBV4-3 with TRBJ2-5, with TRBD1 matching over 11 bases. The CDR3 runs 15 residues. The V gene's germline CDR1 is LGHNA and CDR2 YSLEER. V shed 5 bases, J shed 4 bases, and the junction held 6 bases outside the gene matches. In nucleotides, the CDR3 is TGCGCCAGCAGCGCCGGACAGGGGGCTTCAGAGACCCAGTACTTC. Residues: CASSAGQGASETQYF.

This clone has more than one count but fewer than ten. The rearrangement uses TRBV28 and TRBJ1-5, with 10 nucleotides matching TRBD1. Unmatched junction bases numbered 13, after V lost 9 bases and J lost 2 bases. Germline V gene data show CDR1 as MDHEN and CDR2 as SYDVKM. The CDR3 extends over 17 amino acids. The CDR3 spells CASLDRGRKGGNQPQHF. In nucleotides, the CDR3 is TGTGCCAGTTTAGACAGGGGGCGCAAAGGGGGCAATCAGCCCCAGCATTTT.

This clone turned up a few times. This CDR3 is also generated by other DNA sequences in the sample. The chain is built from TRBV2 and TRBJ2-7, with 8 bases that match TRBD1. V shed 6 bases, J shed 4 bases, and the junction held 2 bases outside the gene matches. The CDR3 has 12 amino acids. The V gene's germline CDR1 is SNHLY and CDR2 FYNNEI. As DNA, the CDR3 is TGTGCCAGCAGCAGGGGGCCGTACGAGCAGTACTTC. Translating it yields CASSRGPYEQYF. Full variable domain (remainder filled in from reference TRBV2 and TRBJ2-7): EPEVTQTPSHQVTQMGQEVILRCVPISNHLYFYWYRQILGQKVEFLVSFYNNEISEKSEIFDDQFSVERPDGSNFTLKIRSTKLEDSAMYFCASSRGPYEQYFGPGTRLTVT.

The genes are TRBV6-5 and TRBJ1-2; D unclear. The V end was cut by 0 bases, the J end by 6 bases, with 11 bases between. The CDR3 loop spans 14 amino acids. Looked up from germline, CDR1 is MNHEY and CDR2 is SVGAGI. In nucleotides, the CDR3 is TGTGCCAGCAGTTACTCCGGGCTATCGAATGGCTACACCTTC. It specifies CASSYSGLSNGYTF.

This clone was counted between two and nine times. The CDR3 DNA reads TGCGCCAGCAGCCAAGGAGTAGCGTACCCCTACAATGAGCAGTTCTTC. It yields the protein CASSQGVAYPYNEQFF. V is TRBV4-3 and J is TRBJ2-1, with a possible D match to TRBD2 (5 bases). With 1 base removed from V and 2 bases from J, the gap between germline ends came to 12 bases. Germline V lookup: CDR1 LGHNA, CDR2 YSLEER. This CDR3 is 16 amino acids long.

This clone was seen only a few times. The chain employs TRBV6-5 and TRBJ2-1; 7 bases align to TRBD2. The CDR3 consists of 15 residues. CDR1 is MNHEY, CDR2 SVGAGI, per germline. Germline trimming cut 0 bases from V and 8 bases from J; bases unmatched to any gene: 7. CDR3 loop: CASSYSASGSYEQFF. The CDR3 region has the DNA TGTGCCAGCAGTTACTCGGCTAGCGGTTCCTATGAGCAGTTCTTC.

This clone has more than one count but fewer than ten. J is TRBJ2-3 and V is TRBV28; tentatively, D is TRBD1 (6 bases). Per the germline V gene, CDR1 is MDHEN and CDR2 is SYDVKM. Trimming shortened V by 6 bases and J by 5 bases, and 21 bases separated the two germline ends. This CDR3 region has 16 residues. The CDR3 spells CASSPQGTSGRDTQYF. CDR3 nucleotides: TGTGCCAGCAGCCCACAGGGAACGAGCGGAAGAGATACGCAGTATTTT.

The rearrangement uses TRBV4-1 and TRBJ1-3; TRBD1 aligns across 8 bases. With V trimmed by 0 bases and J by 1 base, 5 bases remained unmatched. Looked up from germline, CDR1 is MGHRA and CDR2 is YSYEKL. The CDR3 totals 17 residues. CDR3 loop: CASSQDPQGASGNTIYF. For the CDR3, the DNA is TGCGCCAGCAGCCAAGATCCCCAGGGGGCGTCTGGAAACACCATATATTTT.

This clone has just a few counts. The chain carries TRBV4-2 and TRBJ2-7, with 8 bases lining up with TRBD2. Germline V gene sequence: CDR1 LGHNA, CDR2 YNFKEQ. CDR3 size: 16 residues. J was trimmed by 6 bases and V by 0 bases; bases with no gene match: 10. CDR3 protein: CASSQDLVAGRGEQYF. CDR3 coding DNA: TGTGCCAGCAGCCAAGATTTAGTAGCGGGACGCGGCGAGCAGTACTTC.

The V gene is TRBV7-8, the J gene TRBJ1-1; no clear D. The CDR3 is made up of 15 amino acids. Deletions cut 5 bases from V and 4 bases from J, with 17 bases between. Germline values: CDR1 SGHVS, CDR2 FQNEAQ. The CDR3 bases are TGTGCCAGCAGCCTCCTTGGGGTGGGGAGCACTGAAGCTTTCTTT. Residues: CASSLLGVGSTEAFF.

V usage is TRBV5-4 and J usage is TRBJ2-1, with TRBD2 identical over 12 bases. This CDR3 spans 16 amino acids. V shed 4 bases and J 6 bases; nucleotides not matched to a gene: 8. Germline-derived CDR1 and CDR2 are SGHNT and YYREEE (reference sequence). DNA for the CDR3: TGTGCCAGCAGCCTACACCTAGCGGGAGGGTTCAATGAGCAGTTCTTC. Translating gives CASSLHLAGGFNEQFF.